The 18 T cell receptor beta chains below come from one sample, sequenced in a study of CD8+ T cells in alopecia areata. Extracted from the samples, RNA was reverse transcribed into cDNA to serve as the sequencing template. Here immunoSEQ multiplex PCR was the method, and the copy in TCRdb shows in-frame clones only, minus some. Of about 180,000 clones listed, 50% to 70% are singletons. Sequenced material: CD4+ T cells sorted from blood, taken at week 0. Every receptor here comes from a human donor with alopecia areata.

This chain joins TRBV9 and TRBJ1-1; D gene unclear. The germline CDR1 and CDR2 sequences are SGDLS and YYNGEE. The CDR3 has 13 residues. Between the trimmed V and J ends, which lost 1 base and 1 base, there was a span of 5 bases. The CDR3 is CASSVWGNTEAFF. CDR3 coding DNA: TGTGCCAGCAGCGTATGGGGGAACACTGAAGCTTTCTTT.

This clone was detected only a few times. The genes are TRBV2 and TRBJ1-1; D might be TRBD1 (6 bases). Germline V gene data show CDR1 as SNHLY and CDR2 as FYNNEI. The V end lost 10 bases, the J end lost 1 base, and 13 bases lay between the germline ends. CDR3 length: 13 amino acids. The CDR3: CATRWGANTEAFF. The CDR3 nucleotides are TGTGCCACCCGCTGGGGGGCGAACACTGAAGCTTTCTTT.

The chain uses TRBV29-1 and TRBJ1-2; D is uncertain. Trimming cost V 4 bases and J 0 bases, with 9 bases left between them. The CDR3 has 13 residues. Germline CDR1 is SQVTM and CDR2 is ANQGSEA. DNA for the CDR3: TGCAGCGTTGGCGAAGAAGCTAACTATGGCTACACCTTC. Translated: CSVGEEANYGYTF. The full variable domain, completed using reference TRBV29-1 and TRBJ1-2, is SAVISQKPSRDICQRGTSLTIQCQVDSQVTMMFWYRQQPGQSLTLIATANQGSEATYESGFVIDKFPISRPNLTFSTLTVSNMSPEDSSIYLCSVGEEANYGYTFGSGTRLTVV.

The chain carries TRBV7-9 and TRBJ1-6, with D possibly TRBD1 on 5 matching bases. The V gene lost 0 bases and the J gene lost 8 bases, with 8 bases spanning the gap. Germline values: CDR1 SEHNR, CDR2 FQNEAQ (reference sequence). The CDR3 totals 14 residues. The CDR3 sequence is CASSLAQGHSPLHF. Here the CDR3 DNA reads TGTGCCAGCAGCTTAGCGCAGGGACATTCACCCCTCCACTTT.

J is TRBJ2-2 and V is TRBV5-6; D may be TRBD1 (5 bases). The CDR3 is made up of 16 amino acids. The V end was cut by 2 bases, the J end by 4 bases, with 15 bases between. The germline V gene has CDR1 SGHDT and CDR2 YYEEEE. CDR3 sequence reads: CASSLWAPQGTGELFF. The CDR3 DNA follows: TGTGCCAGCAGCTTATGGGCCCCCCAGGGCACCGGGGAGCTGTTTTTT.

This clone has only a few counts. This CDR3 reads CASSTGQGDYGYTF. In DNA form, the CDR3 reads TGTGCCAGTAGTACCGGACAGGGGGACTATGGCTACACCTTC. The chain employs TRBV19 and TRBJ1-2, with 10 bases that match TRBD1. Germline V gene data show CDR1 as LNHDA and CDR2 as SQIVND (reference sequence). V lost 4 bases to trimming and J lost 3 bases; unmatched junction nucleotides: 2. The CDR3 is 14 residues long. The whole variable domain, remainder taken from reference TRBV19 and TRBJ1-2, is DGGITQSPKYLFRKEGQNVTLSCEQNLNHDAMYWYRQDPGQGLRLIYYSQIVNDFQKGDIAEGYSVSREKKESFPLTVTSAQKNPTAFYLCASSTGQGDYGYTFGSGTRLTVV.

This clone occurred a few times. The V gene is TRBV4-1, the J gene TRBJ2-5, with D unclear. The germline V gene encodes CDR1 MGHRA and CDR2 YSYEKL. The V and J ends lost 4 bases and 5 bases respectively, with 17 bases between them. This CDR3 comprises 15 residues. CDR3 sequence: CASSRFFWSEETQYF. CDR3 in DNA: TGCGCCAGCAGCCGGTTCTTCTGGAGTGAGGAGACCCAGTACTTC.

The chain carries TRBV14 and TRBJ1-6; 8 bases are shared with TRBD1. The CDR3 sequence is 15 residues long. Germline CDR1 and CDR2: SGHDN and FVKESK. Unmatched junction bases numbered 3, after V lost 1 base and J lost 7 bases. As DNA, the CDR3 is TGTGCCAGCAGCCAAGCACAGGGGGGCAATTCACCCCTCCACTTT. It encodes CASSQAQGGNSPLHF.

The chain uses TRBV2 and TRBJ2-7, with D unresolved. Trimming cost V 2 bases and J 4 bases, with 9 bases left between them. Per germline, CDR1 SNHLY and CDR2 FYNNEI. This CDR3 region has 13 residues. The CDR3: CASSERLAYEQYF. The CDR3 DNA follows: TGTGCCAGCAGTGAAAGGTTGGCGTACGAGCAGTACTTC. The full variable domain, completed using reference TRBV2 and TRBJ2-7, is EPEVTQTPSHQVTQMGQEVILRCVPISNHLYFYWYRQILGQKVEFLVSFYNNEISEKSEIFDDQFSVERPDGSNFTLKIRSTKLEDSAMYFCASSERLAYEQYFGPGTRLTVT.

The rearrangement joins TRBV29-1 to TRBJ1-4; no firm D call. The CDR3 has 12 residues. The ends were cut back, 4 bases at V and 8 bases at J, with 11 bases in the middle. Germline CDR1 reads SQVTM; CDR2 reads ANQGSEA. The CDR3, as DNA: TGCAGCGTTGCCGAGCAAGGGGAAAAACTGTTTTTT. Protein: CSVAEQGEKLFF.

This clone has a handful of counts. The rearrangement uses TRBV10-3 and TRBJ2-2, with D unclear. V lost 1 base to trimming and J lost 3 bases, with 6 bases between them. CDR3 length: 14 residues. The V gene's germline CDR1 is ENHRY and CDR2 SYGVKD. As DNA, the CDR3 is TGTGCCATCAGTGAGTTCCAGGACACCGGGGAGCTGTTTTTT. Translation: CAISEFQDTGELFF.

This chain links TRBV18 with TRBJ2-5; D gene ambiguous. The germline V and J ends were trimmed by 3 bases and 5 bases, with 7 bases remaining between them. The CDR3 extends over 12 amino acids. Germline assignment: CDR1 KGHSH and CDR2 LQKENI. CDR3: CASSPPRETQYF. The CDR3 region has the DNA TGTGCCAGCTCACCCCCACGGGAGACCCAGTACTTC.

This clone was observed a handful of times. CDR3 coding DNA: TGCAGCGGTCTTCTGGGCTACACTGAAGCTTTCTTT. Its translation: CSGLLGYTEAFF. The chain carries TRBV29-1 and TRBJ1-1; no clear D. The germline CDR1 and CDR2 sequences are SQVTM and ANQGSEA. Trimming removed 7 bases from V and 3 bases from J, with 12 bases in between. There are 12 residues in the CDR3.

A few counts support this clone. This chain uses TRBV9 with TRBJ1-6, with D tentatively TRBD1 (6 bases). Looked up from germline, CDR1 is SGDLS and CDR2 is YYNGEE. This CDR3 contains 14 residues. The germline V and J ends were trimmed by 3 bases and 10 bases, with 14 bases remaining between them. CDR3 sequence (DNA): TGTGCCAGCAGCGCGACAGGAGCCGTCTCACCCCTCCACTTT. This sequence encodes CASSATGAVSPLHF.

This clone has just a few counts. The V gene is TRBV6-1, the J gene TRBJ1-2, with 8 nucleotides matching TRBD1. The germline V gene has CDR1 MNHNS and CDR2 SASEGT. With V trimmed by 9 bases and J by 6 bases, 12 bases remained unmatched. The CDR3 length is 14 residues. CDR3 in DNA: TGTGCCAGTAGGTCTCTGACAGGGGAGCATGGCTACACCTTC. Translated: CASRSLTGEHGYTF.

V gene TRBV28 combines with J gene TRBJ1-5; D is perhaps TRBD1 (6 bases). Trimming removed 4 bases at V and 6 bases at J, with 16 bases between. Germline CDR1 is MDHEN and CDR2 is SYDVKM. This CDR3 spans 15 amino acids. For the CDR3, the DNA is TGTGCCAGCAGTTCTACAGGGATAGATAGTCAGCCCCAGCATTTT. The encoded protein is CASSSTGIDSQPQHF.

The chain recombines TRBV9 with TRBJ2-1, with 7 nucleotides matching TRBD2. Per germline, CDR1 SGDLS and CDR2 YYNGEE. Unmatched junction bases numbered 12, after V lost 0 bases and J lost 6 bases. CDR3 length: 17 amino acids. CDR3 sequence reads: CASSVDPAGRSANEQFF. The CDR3 coding sequence is TGTGCCAGCAGCGTAGACCCAGCGGGGCGATCCGCCAATGAGCAGTTCTTC.

The chain is built from TRBV7-2 and TRBJ1-4; D is unclear. Per the germline V gene, CDR1 is SGHTA and CDR2 is FQGNSA. The CDR3 spans 13 residues. V lost 1 base, J lost 10 bases, and 10 bases lay in between. The CDR3 DNA reads as TGTGCCAGCAGCTTAGTCGGGGAGGGAAAACTGTTTTTT. Residues: CASSLVGEGKLFF.